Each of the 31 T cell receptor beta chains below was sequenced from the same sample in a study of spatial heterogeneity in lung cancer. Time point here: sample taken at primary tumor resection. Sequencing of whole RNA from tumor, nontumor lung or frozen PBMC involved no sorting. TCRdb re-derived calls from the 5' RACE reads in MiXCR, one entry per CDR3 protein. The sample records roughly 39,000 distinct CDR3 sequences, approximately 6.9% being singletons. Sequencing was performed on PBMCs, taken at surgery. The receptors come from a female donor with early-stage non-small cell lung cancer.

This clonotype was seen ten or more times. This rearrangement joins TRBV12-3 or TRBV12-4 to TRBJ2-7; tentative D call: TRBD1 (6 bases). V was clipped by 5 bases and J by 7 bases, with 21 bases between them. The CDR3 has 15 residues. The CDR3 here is CASSRRQDPYVEQYF. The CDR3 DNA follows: TGTGCCAGCAGTCGACGACAGGACCCCTACGTGGAGCAGTACTTC.

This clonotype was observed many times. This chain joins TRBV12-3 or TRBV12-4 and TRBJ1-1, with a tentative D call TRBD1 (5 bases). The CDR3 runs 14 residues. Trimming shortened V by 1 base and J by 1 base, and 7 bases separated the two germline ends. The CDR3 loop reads CASSLGGQNTEAFF. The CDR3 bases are TGTGCCAGCAGTTTAGGTGGACAGAACACTGAAGCTTTCTTT.

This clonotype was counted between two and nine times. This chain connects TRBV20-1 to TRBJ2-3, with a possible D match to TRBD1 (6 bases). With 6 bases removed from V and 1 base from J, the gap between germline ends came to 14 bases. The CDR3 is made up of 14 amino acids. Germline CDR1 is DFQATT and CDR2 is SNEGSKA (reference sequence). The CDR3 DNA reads TGCAGTGCCACCGGGACAAGGGGCACAGATACGCAGTATTTT. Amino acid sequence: CSATGTRGTDTQYF.

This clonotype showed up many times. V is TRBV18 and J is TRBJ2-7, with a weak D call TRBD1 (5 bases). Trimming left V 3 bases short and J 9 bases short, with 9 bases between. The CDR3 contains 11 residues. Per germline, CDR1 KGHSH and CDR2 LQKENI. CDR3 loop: CASSPDQGQYF. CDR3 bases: TGTGCCAGCTCACCGGATCAGGGGCAGTACTTC.

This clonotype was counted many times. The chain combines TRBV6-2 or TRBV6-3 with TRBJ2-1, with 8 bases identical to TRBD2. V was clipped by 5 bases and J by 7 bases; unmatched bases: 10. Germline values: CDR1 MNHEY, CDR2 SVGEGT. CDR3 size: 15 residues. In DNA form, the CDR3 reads TGTGCCAGCAGTCTCGGGGGGGCCGGTGGAAATGAGCAGTTCTTC. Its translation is CASSLGGAGGNEQFF.

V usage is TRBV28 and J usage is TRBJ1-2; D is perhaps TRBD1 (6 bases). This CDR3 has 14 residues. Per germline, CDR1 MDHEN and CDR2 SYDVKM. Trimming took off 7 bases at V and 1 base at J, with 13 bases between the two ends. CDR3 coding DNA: TGTGCCAGCAACCAAGGGGGAGATAACTATGGCTACACCTTC. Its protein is CASNQGGDNYGYTF.

CDR3 in amino acids: CASSPPALGPDTQYF. The CDR3 nucleotides read TGTGCCAGCAGTCCACCAGCGCTAGGTCCAGATACGCAGTATTTT. V gene TRBV3-1 combines with J gene TRBJ2-3; no reliable D call. Germline assignment: CDR1 LGHDT and CDR2 YNNKEL (reference sequence). V was trimmed by 6 bases and J by 4 bases, leaving 17 bases between them. CDR3 length: 15 amino acids.

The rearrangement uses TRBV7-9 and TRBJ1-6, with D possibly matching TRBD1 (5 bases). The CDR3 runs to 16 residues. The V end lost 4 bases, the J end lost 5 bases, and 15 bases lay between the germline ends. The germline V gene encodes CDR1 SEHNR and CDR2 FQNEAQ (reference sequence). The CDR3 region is CASSSVAGGNNSPLHF. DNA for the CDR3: TGTGCCAGCAGCTCGGTGGCCGGGGGGAATAATTCACCCCTCCACTTT.

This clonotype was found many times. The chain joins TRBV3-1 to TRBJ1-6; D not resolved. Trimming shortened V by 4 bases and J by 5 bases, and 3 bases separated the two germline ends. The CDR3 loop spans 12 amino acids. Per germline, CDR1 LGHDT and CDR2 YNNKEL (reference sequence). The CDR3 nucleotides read TGTGCCAGCAGCCGTGATAATTCACCCCTCCACTTT. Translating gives CASSRDNSPLHF.

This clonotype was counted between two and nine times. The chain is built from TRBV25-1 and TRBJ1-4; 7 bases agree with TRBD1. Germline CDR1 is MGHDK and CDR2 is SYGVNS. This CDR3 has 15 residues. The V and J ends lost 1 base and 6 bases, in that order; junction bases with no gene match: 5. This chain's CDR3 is CASSEWGQRHEKLFF. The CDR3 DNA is TGTGCCAGCAGTGAATGGGGACAGAGGCATGAAAAACTGTTTTTT.

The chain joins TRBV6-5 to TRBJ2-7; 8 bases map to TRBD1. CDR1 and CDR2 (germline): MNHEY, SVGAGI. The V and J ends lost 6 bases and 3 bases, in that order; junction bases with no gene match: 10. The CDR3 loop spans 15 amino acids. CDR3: CASRPRRDRRYEQYF. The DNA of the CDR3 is TGTGCCAGCAGACCACGCAGGGACAGGCGCTACGAGCAGTACTTC.

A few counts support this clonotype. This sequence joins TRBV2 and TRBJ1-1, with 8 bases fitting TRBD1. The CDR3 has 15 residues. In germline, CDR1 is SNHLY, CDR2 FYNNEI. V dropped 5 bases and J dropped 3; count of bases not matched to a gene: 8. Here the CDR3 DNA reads TGTGCCAGCAGTAAAACCGGGACAGGCGACACTGAAGCTTTCTTT. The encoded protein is CASSKTGTGDTEAFF. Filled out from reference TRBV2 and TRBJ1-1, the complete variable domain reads EPEVTQTPSHQVTQMGQEVILRCVPISNHLYFYWYRQILGQKVEFLVSFYNNEISEKSEIFDDQFSVERPDGSNFTLKIRSTKLEDSAMYFCASSKTGTGDTEAFFGQGTRLTVV.

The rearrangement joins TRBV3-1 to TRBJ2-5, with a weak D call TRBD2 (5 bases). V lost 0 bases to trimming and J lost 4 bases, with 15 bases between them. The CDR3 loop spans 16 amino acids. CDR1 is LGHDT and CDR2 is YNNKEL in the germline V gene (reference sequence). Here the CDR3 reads CASSQEATGNRETQYF. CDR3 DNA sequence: TGTGCCAGCAGCCAAGAGGCGACGGGGAACCGAGAGACCCAGTACTTC.

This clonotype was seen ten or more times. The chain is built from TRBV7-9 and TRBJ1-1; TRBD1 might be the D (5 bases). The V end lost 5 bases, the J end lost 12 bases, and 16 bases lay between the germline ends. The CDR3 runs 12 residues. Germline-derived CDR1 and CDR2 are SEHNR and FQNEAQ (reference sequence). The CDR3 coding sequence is TGTGCCAGCAGCCGTACAGGAATCGGAACTTTCTTT. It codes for CASSRTGIGTFF.

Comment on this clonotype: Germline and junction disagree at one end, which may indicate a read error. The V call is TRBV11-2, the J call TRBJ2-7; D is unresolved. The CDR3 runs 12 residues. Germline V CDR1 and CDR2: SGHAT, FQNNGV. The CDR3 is CASSLQRNGVNF. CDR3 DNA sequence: TGTGCCAGCAGCTTACAAAGGAACGGAGTCAACTTC. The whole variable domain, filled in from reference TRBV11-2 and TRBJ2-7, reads EAGVAQSPRYKIIEKRQSVAFWCNPISGHATLYWYQQILGQGPKLLIQFQNNGVVDDSQLPKDRFSAERLKGVDSTLKIQPAKLEDSAVYLCASSLQRNGVNFGPGTRLTVT.

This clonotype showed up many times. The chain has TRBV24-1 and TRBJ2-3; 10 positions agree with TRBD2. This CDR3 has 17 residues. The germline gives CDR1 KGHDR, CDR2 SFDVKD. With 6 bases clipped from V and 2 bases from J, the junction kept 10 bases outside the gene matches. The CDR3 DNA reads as TGTGCCACCAGTACACGGTCTAGCGGGAGAAACACAGATACGCAGTATTTT. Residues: CATSTRSSGRNTDTQYF.

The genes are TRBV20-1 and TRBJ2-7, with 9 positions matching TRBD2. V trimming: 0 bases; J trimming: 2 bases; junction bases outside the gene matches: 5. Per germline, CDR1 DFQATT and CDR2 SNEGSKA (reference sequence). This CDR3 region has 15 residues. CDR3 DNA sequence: TGCAGTGCTAGAGATCTAGCGGGGAACCCCTACGAGCAGTACTTC. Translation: CSARDLAGNPYEQYF.

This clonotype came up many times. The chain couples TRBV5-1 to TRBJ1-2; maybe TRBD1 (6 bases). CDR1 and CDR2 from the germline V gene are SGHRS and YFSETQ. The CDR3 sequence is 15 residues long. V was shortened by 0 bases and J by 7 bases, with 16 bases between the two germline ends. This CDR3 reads CASSLDFTDRGGYTF. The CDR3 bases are TGCGCCAGCAGCTTGGATTTTACGGACAGAGGTGGCTACACCTTC.

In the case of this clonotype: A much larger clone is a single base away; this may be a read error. CDR3 DNA sequence: TGTGTCAGCAGGAAGGACAGGGACTTCACTGAAGCTTTCTTT. Its protein product is CVSRKDRDFTEAFF. The chain carries TRBV7-8 and TRBJ1-1; TRBD1 matches 8 bases. The germline CDR1 and CDR2 sequences are SGHVS and FQNEAQ. This CDR3 spans 14 amino acids.

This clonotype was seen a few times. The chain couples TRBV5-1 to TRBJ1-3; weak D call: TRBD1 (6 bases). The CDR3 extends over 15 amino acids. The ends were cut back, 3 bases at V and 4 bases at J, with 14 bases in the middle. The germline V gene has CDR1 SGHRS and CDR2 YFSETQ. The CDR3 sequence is CASSSTQGGGNTIYF. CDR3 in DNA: TGCGCCAGCAGCTCCACACAGGGCGGAGGAAACACCATATATTTT.

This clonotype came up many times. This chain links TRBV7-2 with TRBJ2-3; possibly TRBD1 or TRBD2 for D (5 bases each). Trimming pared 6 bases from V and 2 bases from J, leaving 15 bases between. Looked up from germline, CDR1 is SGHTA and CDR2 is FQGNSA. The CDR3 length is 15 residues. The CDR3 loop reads CASSLPGQLTDTQYF. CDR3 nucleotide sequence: TGTGCCAGCAGTTTACCGGGGCAACTCACAGATACGCAGTATTTT.

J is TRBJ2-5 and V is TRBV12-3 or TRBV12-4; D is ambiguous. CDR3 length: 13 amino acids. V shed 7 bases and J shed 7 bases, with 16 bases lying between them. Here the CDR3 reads CASTVLPWGTQYF. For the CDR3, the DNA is TGTGCCAGCACCGTACTACCCTGGGGGACCCAGTACTTC.

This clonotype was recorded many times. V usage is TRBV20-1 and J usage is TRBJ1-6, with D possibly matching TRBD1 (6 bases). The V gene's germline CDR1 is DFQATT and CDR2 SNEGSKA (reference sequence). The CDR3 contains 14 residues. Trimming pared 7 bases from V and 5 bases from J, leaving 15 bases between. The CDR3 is CSVTRGAHNSPLHF. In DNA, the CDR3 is TGCAGTGTCACGCGGGGGGCTCATAATTCACCCCTCCACTTT.

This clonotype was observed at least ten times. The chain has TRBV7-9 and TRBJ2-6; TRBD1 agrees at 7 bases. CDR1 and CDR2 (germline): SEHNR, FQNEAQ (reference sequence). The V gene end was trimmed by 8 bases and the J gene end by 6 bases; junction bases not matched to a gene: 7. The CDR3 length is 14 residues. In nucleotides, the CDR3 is TGTGCCAGCCCGACAGGGACCGAGGCCAACGTCCTGACTTTC. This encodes CASPTGTEANVLTF.

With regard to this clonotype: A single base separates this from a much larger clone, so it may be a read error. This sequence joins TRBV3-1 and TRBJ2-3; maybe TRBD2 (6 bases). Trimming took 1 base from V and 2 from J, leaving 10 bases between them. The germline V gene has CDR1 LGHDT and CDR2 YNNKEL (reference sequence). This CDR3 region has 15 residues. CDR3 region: CASSQGGGDTDTQYF. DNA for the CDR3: TGTGCCAGCAGCCAAGGTGGAGGGGACACAGATACGCAGTATTTT.

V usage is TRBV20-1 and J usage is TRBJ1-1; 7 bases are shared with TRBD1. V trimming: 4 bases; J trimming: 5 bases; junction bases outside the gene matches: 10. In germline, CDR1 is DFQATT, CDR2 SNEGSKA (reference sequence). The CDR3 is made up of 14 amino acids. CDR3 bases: TGCAGTGCTAAGAGGACAGGAGGATATACTGAAGCTTTCTTT. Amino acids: CSAKRTGGYTEAFF.

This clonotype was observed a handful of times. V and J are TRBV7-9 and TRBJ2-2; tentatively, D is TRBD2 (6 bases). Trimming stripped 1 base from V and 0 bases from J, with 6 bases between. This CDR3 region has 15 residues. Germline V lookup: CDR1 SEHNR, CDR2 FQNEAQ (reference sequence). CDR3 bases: TGTGCCAGCAGCTTAGGACTAGCGAACACCGGGGAGCTGTTTTTT. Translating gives CASSLGLANTGELFF.

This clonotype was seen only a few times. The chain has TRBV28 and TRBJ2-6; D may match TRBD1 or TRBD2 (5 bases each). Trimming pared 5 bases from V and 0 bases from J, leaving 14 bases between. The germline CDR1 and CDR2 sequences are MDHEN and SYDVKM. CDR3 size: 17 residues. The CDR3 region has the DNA TGTGCCAGCAGTCCTGGGGGACCATTCTCTGGGGCCAACGTCCTGACTTTC. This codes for CASSPGGPFSGANVLTF.

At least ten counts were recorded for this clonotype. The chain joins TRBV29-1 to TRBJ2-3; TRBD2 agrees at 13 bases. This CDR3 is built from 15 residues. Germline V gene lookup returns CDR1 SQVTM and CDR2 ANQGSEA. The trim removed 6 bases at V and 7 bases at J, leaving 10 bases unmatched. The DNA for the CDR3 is TGCAGCGTGCACAGACTAGCGGGGGGACTACATACGCAGTATTTT. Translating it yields CSVHRLAGGLHTQYF.

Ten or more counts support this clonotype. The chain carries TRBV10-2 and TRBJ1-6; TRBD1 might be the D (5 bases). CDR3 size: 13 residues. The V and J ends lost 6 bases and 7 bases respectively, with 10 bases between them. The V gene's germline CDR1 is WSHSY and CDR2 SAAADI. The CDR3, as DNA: TGCGCCAGCAGCCGGGACGAGAATTCACCCCTCCACTTT. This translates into CASSRDENSPLHF.

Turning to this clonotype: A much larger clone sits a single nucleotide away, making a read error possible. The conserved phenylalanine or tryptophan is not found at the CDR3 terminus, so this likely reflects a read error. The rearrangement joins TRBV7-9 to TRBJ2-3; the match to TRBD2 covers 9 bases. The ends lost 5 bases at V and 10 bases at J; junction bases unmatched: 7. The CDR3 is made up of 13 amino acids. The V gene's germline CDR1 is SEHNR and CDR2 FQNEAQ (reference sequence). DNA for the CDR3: TGTGCCAGCAGCCCCGTAGCGGGGGATGCGCAGTATTTG. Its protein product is CASSPVAGDAQYL.